The subject of this entry is one T cell receptor beta chain. Its cognate antigen is unknown. Via MiXCR, TCRdb re-called the PCR reads, giving one row per CDR3 protein. The repertoire holds around 480,000 distinct CDR3 sequences, with 25% as singletons. These data come from a study of molecular identifiers for immune sequencing clone quantification. General study findings and limits: Clones exceeding 20 RNA copies carried over 99% of effector molecules but under 1% of naive-cell molecules. Detection of one spiked Jurkat cell's TCR RNA reportedly worked in 900,000 to 1,000,000 naive cells.

Sorted naive CD8 T cells, 20,000 to 1,000,000, were sequenced from 10%, 30% or 50% RNA. Naive CD8 T cells were FACS-sorted by CD8+CD4-CCR7+CD45RA+ markers. The CDR3 has 12 amino acids. V was cut by 5 bases and J by 2 bases, with 5 bases left in between. The clonotype originates from a human donor in good health. Some libraries in this study had Jurkat cell RNA spiked in. The source material was naive CD8+ T cells from blood, with Jurkat cell RNA spiked in. Described subset: FACS-sorted CD8+CD4-CCR7+CD45RA+ naive T cells. The V and J genes are TRBV12-3 or TRBV12-4 and TRBJ2-3; D uncertain. Here the CDR3 reads CASSTPTDTQYF. CDR3 in DNA: TGTGCCAGCAGTACCCCCACAGATACGCAGTATTTT.